Listed below are T cell receptor beta chains from one sample, sequenced in a study of blood T cell repertoires in COVID-19. TCRdb's copy holds only in-frame clones and misses some; the assay was immunoSEQ multiplex PCR. The repertoire includes about 210,000 clones, around 83% of them detected once, and 2.5% to 3.5% sits in the top ten. Sequencing used peripheral blood. The receptors stem from a man in his forties or fifties with active or convalescent COVID-19. Each CDR3 is given with its conserved first and last residue. The order of the fields is D gene, J gene, V gene, clone size, CDR3 DNA, CDR3 protein. D genes are given only for firm matches. Not every row has a clone size; where given, it reads once, few, many or a size class.

D: TRBD2; J: TRBJ2-1; V: TRBV7-2; size: few; DNA: TGTGCCAGCAGCCTAGCGGGGGGGCGGTACAATGAGCAGTTCTTC; CDR3: CASSLAGGRYNEQFF
D: .; J: TRBJ2-3; V: TRBV11-2; size: .; DNA: TGTGCCAGCAGCCCCGGACTTGAGACAGATACGCAGTATTTT; CDR3: CASSPGLETDTQYF
D: .; J: TRBJ1-1; V: TRBV6-5; size: once; DNA: TGTGCCAGCAGTTACTCCGACAGAACGAACACTGAAGCTTTCTTT; CDR3: CASSYSDRTNTEAFF
D: TRBD1; J: TRBJ2-7; V: TRBV29-1; size: .; DNA: TGCAGCGTTGAACGGGACAGGGGGACGAACGAGCAGTACTTC; CDR3: CSVERDRGTNEQYF
D: .; J: TRBJ1-2; V: TRBV6-5; size: .; DNA: TGTGCCAGCAGTTATTGGCAGGGCGCCAACTATGGCTACACCTTC; CDR3: CASSYWQGANYGYTF
D: .; J: TRBJ1-4; V: TRBV6-1; size: .; DNA: TGTGCCAGCAGTGCGGGGGGGTCGGAGGTAAGCGAAAAACTGTTTTTT; CDR3: CASSAGGSEVSEKLFF
D: .; J: TRBJ2-7; V: TRBV5-8; size: .; DNA: TGTGCCAGCGAGAAAAGGTGGAGCTCCTACGAGCAGTACTTC; CDR3: CASEKRWSSYEQYF
D: TRBD1; J: TRBJ2-3; V: TRBV5-4; size: many; DNA: TGTGCCAGCAGCCCGGTCGGTAGGGGACAGGGCACAGATACGCAGTATTTT; CDR3: CASSPVGRGQGTDTQYF
D: TRBD1; J: TRBJ1-4; V: TRBV4-1; size: .; DNA: TGCGCCAGCAGGACCCTGACAGGGGTTAATGAAAAACTGTTTTTT; CDR3: CASRTLTGVNEKLFF
D: .; J: TRBJ2-7; V: TRBV21-1; size: .; DNA: TGTGCCAGCAGCAAAGAGGAATCGGTTAGGACAGGGGGCGAGTGGGGCGAGCAGTACTTC; CDR3: CASSKEESVRTGGEWGEQYF
D: TRBD2; J: TRBJ2-7; V: TRBV11-1; size: .; DNA: TGTGCCAGCAGCCTAGCGCTAGCGGGAGGCCGGAGAGAGCAGTACTTC; CDR3: CASSLALAGGRREQYF
D: TRBD1; J: TRBJ1-2; V: TRBV6-6; size: .; DNA: TGTGCCAGCAGTTATTCTCCCGGGACAGGGGAAGGCTACACCTTC; CDR3: CASSYSPGTGEGYTF
D: TRBD1; J: TRBJ1-1; V: TRBV5-6; size: .; DNA: TGTGCCAGCAGGACCGGGACAGGGTACACTGAAGCTTTCTTT; CDR3: CASRTGTGYTEAFF
D: .; J: TRBJ2-5; V: TRBV4-3; size: .; DNA: TGCGCCAGCAGCCAAGATAAGAGCGGGACCCAGTACTTC; CDR3: CASSQDKSGTQYF
D: .; J: TRBJ2-7; V: TRBV19; size: .; DNA: TGTGCCAGTAGCCTGACAGGCCGGGAGCAGTACTTC; CDR3: CASSLTGREQYF
D: TRBD1; J: TRBJ1-2; V: TRBV28; size: .; DNA: TGTGCCAGCAGTTCATGGACAGGGTGGAGAGCTGGGGGCTACACCTTC; CDR3: CASSSWTGWRAGGYTF